These 10 T cell receptor beta chains were all obtained from the same sample, sequenced in a study of Ad26.COV2.S vaccination and SARS-CoV-2 variants. Stated treatment: roughly 19 received Ad26.COV2.S at low or high dose, single or two shots; 5 received placebo; per-sample allocation not given. Sampling was done on day 63 after the first vaccine or placebo injection. Clones were sequenced by immunoSEQ multiplex PCR, and TCRdb holds only the in-frame ones, with some missing. The table lists around 350,000 clones, 70% to 90% of them singletons, with 2.5% to 3.5% in the top ten. Specimen: peripheral blood, collected in a trial of Ad26.COV2.S vaccine versus placebo. The receptors were gathered from a person aged 18-65 years who received the Ad26.COV2.S COVID-19 vaccine or a placebo.

This clone was seen a few times. This chain links TRBV18 with TRBJ1-1, with D possibly being TRBD1 (5 bases). Germline lookup yields CDR1 KGHSH and CDR2 LQKENI. The CDR3 consists of 16 residues. V lost 3 bases, J lost 0 bases, and 14 bases lay in between. CDR3 nucleotide sequence: TGTGCCAGCTCACCGTCGGCAGGGAGCATGAACACTGAAGCTTTCTTT. Protein product: CASSPSAGSMNTEAFF.

A remark on this clone: At the DNA level, this CDR3 is encoded by other sequences in the same sample as well. The J gene is TRBJ1-5, the V gene TRBV3-1 (or the pseudogene TRBV3-2); perhaps TRBD1 as D (5 bases). The germline V gene has CDR1 LGHDT and CDR2 YNNKEL (reference sequence). The V end was cut by 0 bases, the J end by 7 bases, with 7 bases between. CDR3 length: 13 residues. The DNA of the CDR3 is TGTGCCAGCAGCCAAGATCGGGGCCAGCCCCAGCATTTT. Protein: CASSQDRGQPQHF.

J is TRBJ2-7 and V is TRBV19, with 10 nucleotides matching TRBD2. This CDR3 spans 17 amino acids. Germline V gives CDR1 LNHDA, CDR2 SQIVND (reference sequence). V lost 4 bases and J lost 0; bases outside the gene matches: 9. CDR3: CASSRSRLAGDSYEQYF. CDR3 coding DNA: TGTGCCAGTAGTAGGTCCCGGCTAGCGGGAGACTCCTACGAGCAGTACTTC.

Only a few counts were recorded for this clone. CDR3 loop: CASKGDIVSPLHF. The CDR3 DNA is TGTGCCTCAAAGGGGGACATAGTTTCACCCCTCCACTTT. V gene TRBV19 combines with J gene TRBJ1-6; tentative D call: TRBD1 (6 bases). V dropped 11 bases and J dropped 9 bases, with 17 bases sitting between them. The CDR3 spans 13 residues. Germline lookup yields CDR1 LNHDA and CDR2 SQIVND (reference sequence).

The chain links TRBV5-1 to TRBJ1-3; D gene ambiguous. CDR1 is SGHRS, CDR2 YFSETQ, per germline. The CDR3 is 14 amino acids. Deletions cut 3 bases from V and 0 bases from J, with 7 bases between. The CDR3 DNA reads TGCGCCAGCAGCTCTGACTTCTCTGGAAACACCATATATTTT. Translation: CASSSDFSGNTIYF.

This sequence joins TRBV6-2 or TRBV6-3 and TRBJ2-5; 9 nucleotides match TRBD2. After removal of 5 bases from V and 2 bases from J, the junction contained 9 bases not matched to a gene. Germline V gene data show CDR1 as MNHEY and CDR2 as SVGEGT. The CDR3 covers 16 residues. CDR3: CASSLGGAGGQETQYF. The CDR3 DNA reads TGTGCCAGCAGTCTCGGGGGAGCGGGGGGACAAGAGACCCAGTACTTC.

V is TRBV30 and J is TRBJ1-1; the D is unclear. The CDR3 runs 13 residues. Looked up from germline, CDR1 is GTSNPN and CDR2 is SVGIG (reference sequence). V dropped 5 bases and J dropped 5 bases, with 15 bases sitting between them. This CDR3 is CAWVSGVWTEAFF. CDR3 nucleotide sequence: TGTGCCTGGGTCAGTGGGGTCTGGACTGAAGCTTTCTTT.

The sample holds one count of this clone. The rearrangement uses TRBV5-6 and TRBJ1-1, with D possibly TRBD1 on 6 matching bases. The germline V gene encodes CDR1 SGHDT and CDR2 YYEEEE. V was shortened by 2 bases and J by 4 bases, with 12 bases between the two germline ends. The CDR3 covers 14 residues. The CDR3, as DNA: TGTGCCAGCAGCTTCGCAGGGGTTTCCACTGAAGCTTTCTTT. It translates to CASSFAGVSTEAFF.

The V gene is TRBV12-3 or TRBV12-4, the J gene TRBJ1-5, with 7 bases aligning to TRBD1. CDR3 length: 13 residues. V lost 4 bases and J lost 11; bases outside the gene matches: 8. In DNA form, the CDR3 reads TGTGCCAGCAGTTGGGCAGGGGGACCATCCCAGCATTTT. Protein: CASSWAGGPSQHF.

V gene TRBV5-1 combines with J gene TRBJ2-5, with 8 bases lining up with TRBD1. The CDR3 is 17 residues long. Germline V gene sequence: CDR1 SGHRS, CDR2 YFSETQ. V dropped 0 bases and J dropped 2; count of bases not matched to a gene: 9. As DNA, the CDR3 is TGCGCCAGCAGCTTGGCCGCGGGACAGGTGGGACAAGAGACCCAGTACTTC. This gives the protein CASSLAAGQVGQETQYF.